This T cell receptor beta chain derives from a study of metastatic and nonmetastatic thyroid tumors. Background on the study: Repertoires of blood and of tissue (tumor or nodule) from malignant and benign thyroid patients were compared.

Study outcomes and limitations: In blood and tumor, TCR beta diversity was reportedly significantly higher in malignant thyroid tumors than in benign nodules.

TCRdb re-called clones from the PCR reads using MiXCR. The sample carries some 20,000 clones, about 20% recorded once. CDR3 length equals 18 residues. Germline CDR1 reads KGHDR; CDR2 reads SFDVKD. As for this clone: Its antigen is as yet unknown. A much larger clone lies a single base off, so this may be a read error.

Patients were all untreated before their thyroid surgery. The chain links TRBV24-1 to TRBJ1-6; TRBD1 might be the D (6 bases). This sequence was found in a female donor with papillary thyroid cancer or a benign thyroid nodule (not recorded which). Some clones in this sample may be carry-over from other donors' samples. The sample comprised tumor tissue. The CDR3 here is CATSPRETGSSNNSPLHF. The CDR3 nucleotides read TGTGCCACCAGTCCTCGAGAAACAGGGAGCTCCAATAATTCACCCCTCCACTTT.